Each of the 12 T cell receptor beta chains below was sequenced from the same sample in a study of T cells in Graves' hyperthyroidism and ophthalmopathy (dated by TCRdb to about 2019). The receptor library was made with multiplex PCR. Sequencing was carried out with an Illumina HiSeq 2000. TCR beta CDR3 regions were amplified from RNA transcripts. The TCR CDR3 was subjected to a first round of RT-PCR using the HTBI primer set and the Qiagen OneStep RT-PCR kit. TCRdb took the public reads, trimmed them with fastp at Q25, ran MiXCR for clone calling and kept in-frame beta chains. Each CDR3 protein gets just one entry, which takes the most common genes and DNA from the rows behind it. In all, the sample holds about 500,000 distinct CDR3 sequences, and around 15% of those were seen once. Together, the top ten hold about 20% of the sample. Sequences were obtained from blood. The receptor source for this set is a woman aged 18-29 years with Graves' hyperthyroidism.

The chain uses TRBV4-2 and TRBJ2-2, with a weak D call TRBD2 (5 bases). The CDR3 loop spans 16 amino acids. The V end lost 4 bases, the J end lost 3 bases, and 15 bases lay between the germline ends. CDR1 is LGHNA and CDR2 is YNFKEQ in the germline V gene. CDR3 in amino acids: CASSREPSAYTGELFF. The CDR3 nucleotides are TGTGCCAGCAGCCGGGAGCCCAGCGCATACACCGGGGAGCTGTTTTTT.

The table lists this clonotype with many counts. The chain couples TRBV6-6 to TRBJ2-3, with D tentatively TRBD1 or TRBD2 (5 bases each). The CDR3 consists of 16 residues. The V end lost 0 bases, the J end lost 5 bases, and 15 bases lay between the germline ends. Germline assignment: CDR1 MNHNY and CDR2 SVGAGI (reference sequence). The DNA for the CDR3 is TGTGCCAGCAGTTACTCGGGGACCCACGTTGGAGATACGCAGTATTTT. This codes for CASSYSGTHVGDTQYF.

V and J are TRBV19 and TRBJ2-7; 9 positions agree with TRBD2. Losses at the gene ends were 7 bases for V and 2 bases for J; bases not matched to a gene: 6. CDR3 length: 14 residues. Germline V gives CDR1 LNHDA, CDR2 SQIVND (reference sequence). The CDR3 spells CASMRAGGPYEQYF. The CDR3 DNA sequence: TGTGCCAGTATGCGAGCGGGGGGTCCCTACGAGCAGTACTTC.

The J gene is TRBJ1-2, the V gene TRBV5-1; TRBD1 agrees at 7 bases. In germline, CDR1 is SGHRS, CDR2 YFSETQ. CDR3 size: 13 residues. V lost 7 bases and J lost 5; bases outside the gene matches: 8. CDR3 amino acids: CASGSGTDYGYTF. Written as DNA, the CDR3 is TGCGCCAGCGGATCCGGGACAGATTATGGCTACACCTTC.

There are a few counts of this clonotype. The chain uses TRBV11-2 and TRBJ2-2; TRBD1 might be the D (6 bases). V was cut by 6 bases and J by 5 bases, with 22 bases left in between. The germline gives CDR1 SGHAT, CDR2 FQNNGV. This CDR3 region has 17 residues. The DNA for the CDR3 is TGTGCCAGCAGGCCCCAGGGGAGAAAAAGGGATACCGGGGAGCTGTTTTTT. It encodes CASRPQGRKRDTGELFF.

As regards this clonotype: Since the CDR3 does not end with the conserved phenylalanine or tryptophan, this likely comes from a read error. The chain recombines TRBV2 with TRBJ2-1, with 8 bases aligning to TRBD2. CDR1 and CDR2 from the germline V gene are SNHLY and FYNNEI. CDR3 size: 14 residues. Trimming took 8 bases from V and 5 from J; bases not matched to a gene: 8. The DNA for the CDR3 is TGTGCCAGCGGACCCCCGGGAGGGAACAATGAGCAGTTCCTC. Translation: CASGPPGGNNEQFL.

This clonotype was found many times. The CDR3 is CASRRQGTNEKLFF. CDR3 nucleotides: TGTGCCAGCAGACGCCAGGGTACTAATGAAAAACTGTTTTTT. The J gene is TRBJ1-4, the V gene TRBV6-1; TRBD1 might be the D (5 bases). The CDR3 covers 14 residues. Trimming removed 6 bases from V and 2 bases from J, with 10 bases in between. Germline V gene data show CDR1 as MNHNS and CDR2 as SASEGT.

This chain uses TRBV7-2 with TRBJ2-7; D gene ambiguous. The germline V gene has CDR1 SGHTA and CDR2 FQGNSA. The V end lost 5 bases, the J end lost 1 base, and 6 bases lay between the germline ends. CDR3 length: 12 amino acids. The CDR3 region is CASSIWSYEQYF. The CDR3 coding sequence is TGTGCCAGCAGCATATGGTCCTACGAGCAGTACTTC.

The chain couples TRBV14 to TRBJ2-7, with D hard to call. Germline V gene lookup returns CDR1 SGHDN and CDR2 FVKESK. Trimming cost V 6 bases and J 3 bases, with 15 bases left between them. This CDR3 spans 14 amino acids. The CDR3 bases are TGTGCCAGCAGGTTCCAGTACGATAACTACGAGCAGTACTTC. It codes for CASRFQYDNYEQYF.

This clonotype has at least ten counts. The gene calls are TRBV20-1 and TRBJ1-5; D is ambiguous. Trimming pared 0 bases from V and 4 bases from J, leaving 7 bases between. This CDR3 has 13 amino acids. Germline loops: CDR1 DFQATT, CDR2 SNEGSKA (reference sequence). In DNA form, the CDR3 reads TGCAGTGCTAGAGATTACAGAAATCAGCCCCAGCATTTT. Its protein product is CSARDYRNQPQHF.

Ten or more counts support this clonotype. This sequence joins TRBV12-3 or TRBV12-4 and TRBJ1-5; D call uncertain. This CDR3 is built from 13 residues. Deletions cut 3 bases from V and 4 bases from J, with 7 bases between. The CDR3 is CASSFNSNQPQHF. In DNA form, the CDR3 reads TGTGCCAGCAGTTTTAACAGTAATCAGCCCCAGCATTTT.

Details on this clonotype: One end of the junction is discordant with germline, which a read error may explain. This chain joins TRBV20-1 and TRBJ2-1; TRBD1 matches 11 bases. CDR3 length: 15 amino acids. Looked up from germline, CDR1 is DFQATT and CDR2 is SNEGSKA (reference sequence). The CDR3 DNA is TGCAGTGCTAGAGGGGACAGGGGGAGATACAATGAACAGTTCTTC. The encoded protein is CSARGDRGRYNEQFF.